The sequence of this T cell receptor beta chain was determined in a study of blood T cell repertoires in COVID-19. About the research overall: Material from acute and convalescent COVID-19 was sourced from the United States, Italy and Spain. PBMCs, B-cell-depleted T cells, or T cells provided the cDNA or gDNA that made up the material.

Germline V gene sequence: CDR1 LNHDA, CDR2 SQIVND (reference sequence). V shed 0 bases and J shed 7 bases, with 7 bases lying between them. The CDR3 has 13 amino acids. Under the authors' procedure: The authors estimated nucleated cell counts from reference gene primer amplification. Sequencing was performed with immunoSEQ multiplex PCR; in TCRdb, only in-frame clones are kept and a portion is missing. V and J calls plus clone size are reproduced from that table; the DNA served to infer D and trimming. Of 53,000 or so clones listed, 60% to 85% were seen once; the top ten hold less than 25%. The table lists this clone with a few counts.

The rearrangement links TRBV19 to TRBJ1-5; no firm D call. The receptor was derived from a man aged 50-59 years with active or convalescent COVID-19. Material for sequencing was peripheral blood. Here the CDR3 reads CASSIDHQQPQHF. CDR3 bases: TGTGCCAGTAGTATAGACCACCAGCAGCCCCAGCATTTT.